This T cell receptor beta chain came from a study of blood T cell repertoires in COVID-19. As for the study in general: Acute and convalescent COVID-19 samples came from the United States, Italy and Spain. Sample material is recorded as cDNA or gDNA derived from T cells, B-cell-depleted T cells, or PBMCs.

This CDR3 is built from 13 residues. Germline CDR1 GTSNPN, CDR2 SVGIG (reference sequence). The V gene lost 4 bases and the J gene lost 3 bases, with 12 bases spanning the gap. In the authors' methods: Nucleated cell number was recorded as an estimate derived from reference gene primer amplification. Clones were read by immunoSEQ multiplex PCR, and TCRdb kept only the in-frame ones, dropping some. The V and J calls and clone size were taken over from that table, and D and trimming were inferred from the DNA. Of roughly 64,000 clones in the sample, 65% to 90% are singletons; the top ten hold approximately 3%.

The specimen was peripheral blood. This clonotype was obtained from a man aged 50-60 years with active COVID-19. This chain links TRBV30 with TRBJ1-2; weak D call: TRBD1 (5 bases). The CDR3 DNA follows: TGTGCCTGGACAGGGCAGGATCACTATGGCTACACCTTC. This encodes CAWTGQDHYGYTF.